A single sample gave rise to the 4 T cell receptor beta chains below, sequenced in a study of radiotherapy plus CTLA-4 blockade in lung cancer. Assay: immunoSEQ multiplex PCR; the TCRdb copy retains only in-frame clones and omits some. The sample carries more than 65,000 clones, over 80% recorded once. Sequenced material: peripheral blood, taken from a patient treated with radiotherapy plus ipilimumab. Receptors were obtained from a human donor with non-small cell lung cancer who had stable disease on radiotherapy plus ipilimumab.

The CDR3 reads CASSVQDSLSYEQYF. The CDR3 coding sequence is TGTGCCAGCAGCGTCCAAGACAGCCTCTCCTACGAGCAGTACTTC. The rearrangement links TRBV9 to TRBJ2-7; D is possibly TRBD1 (5 bases). V lost 2 bases and J 0 bases, leaving 12 bases between the germline ends. Germline CDR1 SGDLS, CDR2 YYNGEE. The CDR3 runs 15 residues. The full variable domain, in which reference TRBV9 and TRBJ2-7 provide the parts outside the CDR3, is DSGVTQTPKHLITATGQRVTLRCSPRSGDLSVYWYQQSLDQGLQFLIQYYNGEERAKGNILERFSAQQFPDLHSELNLSSLELGDSALYFCASSVQDSLSYEQYFGPGTRLTVT.

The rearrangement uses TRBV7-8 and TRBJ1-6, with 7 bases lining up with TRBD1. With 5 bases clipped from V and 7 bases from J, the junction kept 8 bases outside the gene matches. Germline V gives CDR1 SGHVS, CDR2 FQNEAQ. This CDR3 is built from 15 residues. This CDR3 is CASSTLGTVNSPLHF. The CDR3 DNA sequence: TGTGCCAGCAGCACTTTAGGGACAGTCAATTCACCCCTCCACTTT.

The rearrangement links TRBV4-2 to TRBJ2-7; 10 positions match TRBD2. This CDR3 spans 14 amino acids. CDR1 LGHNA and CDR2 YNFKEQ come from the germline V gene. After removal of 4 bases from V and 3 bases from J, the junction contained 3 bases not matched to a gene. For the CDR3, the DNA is TGTGCCAGCAGCCCAGCGGGGGGGAACTACGAGCAGTACTTC. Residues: CASSPAGGNYEQYF.

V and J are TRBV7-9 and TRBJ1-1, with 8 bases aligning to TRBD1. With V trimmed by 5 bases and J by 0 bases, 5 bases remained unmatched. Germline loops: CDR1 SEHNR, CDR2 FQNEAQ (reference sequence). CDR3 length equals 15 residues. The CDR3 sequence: CASSPGTGVNTEAFF. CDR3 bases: TGTGCCAGCAGCCCAGGGACAGGCGTGAACACTGAAGCTTTCTTT.